This entry lists 8 T cell receptor beta chains sequenced from one sample in a study of blood T cell repertoires in COVID-19. The protocol was immunoSEQ multiplex PCR, while the TCRdb copy is restricted to in-frame clones and leaves out a portion. The sample lists roughly 14,000 clones, about 83% occurring once. The sample consisted of peripheral blood. The receptors stem from a woman aged 60 to 75 with acute or convalescent COVID-19.

This clone has a single count. The chain uses TRBV4-1 and TRBJ2-6; possibly TRBD1 for D (6 bases). In germline, CDR1 is MGHRA, CDR2 YSYEKL. The CDR3 is 15 amino acids. Trimming removed 3 bases at V and 3 bases at J, with 9 bases between. The CDR3: CASSHRGGGANVLTF. Here the CDR3 DNA reads TGCGCCAGCAGCCACAGGGGTGGTGGGGCCAACGTCCTGACTTTC.

This chain links TRBV25-1 with TRBJ2-2, with D perhaps TRBD2 (6 bases). The CDR3 is 14 residues long. The ends were cut back, 2 bases at V and 8 bases at J, with 12 bases in the middle. Looked up from germline, CDR1 is MGHDK and CDR2 is SYGVNS. The DNA for the CDR3 is TGTGCCAGCAGTGAAATCGGCGGGAAGGGGGAGCTGTTTTTT. Translating it yields CASSEIGGKGELFF.

The CDR3 is CASSLKTVSYNEQFF. CDR3 nucleotide sequence: TGTGCCAGCAGCTTGAAGACTGTCTCCTACAATGAGCAGTTCTTC. This chain links TRBV7-2 with TRBJ2-1; D is uncertain. The CDR3 consists of 15 residues. CDR1 SGHTA and CDR2 FQGNSA come from the germline V gene. Trimming removed 3 bases at V and 0 bases at J, with 9 bases between.

CDR3 amino acids: CASSYNGRIPNTGELFF. CDR3 DNA: TGTGCCAGCAGTTACAACGGGAGGATTCCGAACACCGGGGAGCTGTTTTTT. This sequence joins TRBV6-2 or TRBV6-3 and TRBJ2-2, with 7 bases aligning to TRBD2. CDR1 and CDR2 from the germline V gene are MNHEY and SVGEGT. With 2 bases clipped from V and 0 bases from J, the junction kept 6 bases outside the gene matches. The CDR3 is made up of 17 amino acids.

The chain uses TRBV4-1 and TRBJ2-1, with 8 bases matching TRBD2. Germline CDR1 is MGHRA and CDR2 is YSYEKL. The CDR3 loop spans 17 amino acids. The ends lost 0 bases at V and 4 bases at J; junction bases unmatched: 8. The CDR3 nucleotides read TGCGCCAGCAGCCAAGATTCACTAGCGGAAACTTACAATGAGCAGTTCTTC. Its translation is CASSQDSLAETYNEQFF.

The genes are TRBV3-1 (or the pseudogene TRBV3-2) and TRBJ1-3; no clear D gene. V lost 0 bases to trimming and J lost 5 bases, with 14 bases between them. The CDR3 runs 16 residues. Per germline, CDR1 LGHDT and CDR2 YNNKEL (reference sequence). CDR3 bases: TGTGCCAGCAGCCAAGATCTATTTACAGAGCGAAACACCATATATTTT. Protein product: CASSQDLFTERNTIYF.

J is TRBJ2-1 and V is TRBV24-1; TRBD2 matches at 12 bases. The CDR3 consists of 16 residues. The germline gives CDR1 KGHDR, CDR2 SFDVKD. The J segment lost 5 bases and the V segment lost 2 bases, leaving 3 bases of the junction unmatched. The CDR3 DNA reads as TGTGCCACCAGTGATTGGACTAGCGGGGACAACAATGAGCAGTTCTTC. This gives the protein CATSDWTSGDNNEQFF.

V is TRBV24-1 and J is TRBJ2-2; 11 nucleotides line up with TRBD1. V gave up 4 bases and J gave up 4 bases; unmatched junction bases: 4. CDR3 length equals 16 residues. Per germline, CDR1 KGHDR and CDR2 SFDVKD. The DNA for the CDR3 is TGTGCCACCAGTGACCCCGGGACAGGGGGCACCGGGGAGCTGTTTTTT. It yields the protein CATSDPGTGGTGELFF.